This entry describes one TCR beta chain. Participant reports of clinical history set cohort assignment. These data belong to a study of blood T cell repertoires in COVID-19. Assay used: immunoSEQ multiplex PCR; TCRdb lists only in-frame clones, some missing. The sample has 200,000 or so clones; approximately 89% are singletons. Germline V gene lookup returns CDR1 SGHRS and CDR2 YFSETQ. This CDR3 region has 16 residues. With 3 bases removed from V and 7 bases from J, the gap between germline ends came to 19 bases. This chain uses TRBV5-1 with TRBJ1-4; a possible D gene is TRBD1 (5 bases). Sequences were obtained from PBMCs or T cells enriched from blood (not recorded which). This receptor was identified in a woman between 25 and 40 years old who had been exposed to COVID-19. DNA for the CDR3: TGCGCCAGCAGCTCCCAAAGGGGTAGTAGAGGTGAAAAACTGTTTTTT. This translates into CASSSQRGSRGEKLFF.